These T cell receptor beta chains were read from a single sample in a study of blood T cell repertoires in COVID-19. Measured with immunoSEQ multiplex PCR; TCRdb has only the in-frame clones, and not every one. The sample shows around 200,000 clones, around 87% of them seen only once. Material for sequencing was peripheral blood. These receptors all stem from a middle-aged man with active or convalescent COVID-19. CDR3s include the opening cysteine and the closing phenylalanine or tryptophan. Each record gives: J gene, V gene, clone size, D gene, CDR3 DNA, CDR3 protein. D genes are given only for firm matches. The size of a clone is reported for some rows only, either as once, few or many, or as a class for expanded clones.

j_call: TRBJ2-3
v_call: TRBV2
clone_size: -
d_call: TRBD2
cdr3_nt: TGTGCCAGCCGGCGGACGGGGGGTGGACATACGCAGTATTTT
cdr3_aa: CASRRTGGGHTQYF

j_call: TRBJ2-7
v_call: TRBV23-1
clone_size: once
d_call: -
cdr3_nt: TGCGCCAGCAGTCAATTGGGGGGATCAAAAAATGTCTCCGGCGAGCAGTACTTC
cdr3_aa: CASSQLGGSKNVSGEQYF

j_call: TRBJ1-1
v_call: TRBV9
clone_size: -
d_call: TRBD1
cdr3_nt: TGTGCCAGCAGCGTAAGTAGCCAGGGGGATAACACTGAAGCTTTCTTT
cdr3_aa: CASSVSSQGDNTEAFF

j_call: TRBJ1-4
v_call: TRBV28
clone_size: -
d_call: -
cdr3_nt: TGTGCCAGCAGTTCCTCCAGGGGTGCTAATGAAAAACTGTTTTTT
cdr3_aa: CASSSSRGANEKLFF

j_call: TRBJ1-5
v_call: TRBV12-3/TRBV12-4
clone_size: once
d_call: -
cdr3_nt: TGTGCCGGCTCCCTTTTGGCTAATCAGCCCCAGCATTTT
cdr3_aa: CAGSLLANQPQHF

j_call: TRBJ1-6
v_call: TRBV6-2/TRBV6-3
clone_size: -
d_call: -
cdr3_nt: TGTGCCAGCAGTTCCTCACCGAGAGCTAATTCACCCCTCCACTTT
cdr3_aa: CASSSSPRANSPLHF

j_call: TRBJ2-3
v_call: TRBV6-6
clone_size: -
d_call: TRBD1
cdr3_nt: TGTGCCAGCATCCGGGGACAGGGCGCAGATACGCAGTATTTT
cdr3_aa: CASIRGQGADTQYF

j_call: TRBJ2-3
v_call: TRBV6-4
clone_size: -
d_call: -
cdr3_nt: TGTGCCAGCAGTGACTCGATGGGGGCCTATACGCAGTATTTT
cdr3_aa: CASSDSMGAYTQYF

j_call: TRBJ2-3
v_call: TRBV23-1
clone_size: -
d_call: TRBD2
cdr3_nt: TGCGCCAGCAGTCAATCCTTAGACCCCGTACTAGCGCAAAACACAGATACGCAGTATTTT
cdr3_aa: CASSQSLDPVLAQNTDTQYF

j_call: TRBJ2-5
v_call: TRBV6-5
clone_size: -
d_call: -
cdr3_nt: TGTGCCAGCAGTTACGCGGACAGCTCCCAAGAGACCCAGTACTTC
cdr3_aa: CASSYADSSQETQYF

j_call: TRBJ1-2
v_call: TRBV29-1
clone_size: -
d_call: -
cdr3_nt: TGCAGCGACACCCAGGGGTTGCGCTATGGCTACACCTTC
cdr3_aa: CSDTQGLRYGYTF

j_call: TRBJ1-6
v_call: TRBV21-1
clone_size: -
d_call: -
cdr3_nt: TGTGCCAGCAGCAAGCCCTGGGACAGTCCTAATTCACCCCTCCACTTT
cdr3_aa: CASSKPWDSPNSPLHF

j_call: TRBJ2-7
v_call: TRBV18
clone_size: -
d_call: TRBD1
cdr3_nt: TGTGCCAGCTCACCCCTGTCGACAGGGACCTACGAGCAGTACTTC
cdr3_aa: CASSPLSTGTYEQYF

j_call: TRBJ1-3
v_call: TRBV11-2
clone_size: -
d_call: TRBD1
cdr3_nt: TGTGCCAGCAGCTCTTCCGACAGGGGGGGAAACACCATATATTTT
cdr3_aa: CASSSSDRGGNTIYF

j_call: TRBJ1-5
v_call: TRBV30
clone_size: -
d_call: -
cdr3_nt: TGTGCCTGGAGTCGGGGGGTTTATAGCAATCAGCCCCAGCATTTT
cdr3_aa: CAWSRGVYSNQPQHF

j_call: TRBJ1-1
v_call: TRBV7-6
clone_size: few
d_call: TRBD1
cdr3_nt: TGTGCCAGCAGCTTAGCGCGGGGTTTACAGGGGGACACTGAAGCTTTCTTT
cdr3_aa: CASSLARGLQGDTEAFF

j_call: TRBJ1-2
v_call: TRBV7-2
clone_size: -
d_call: TRBD1
cdr3_nt: TGTGCCAGCAGCGGACAGGACAGGGGTCGGGGTTATGGCTACACCTTC
cdr3_aa: CASSGQDRGRGYGYTF

j_call: TRBJ2-3
v_call: TRBV9
clone_size: -
d_call: TRBD2
cdr3_nt: TGTGCCAGCAGCGTAAGCGGGGGGCAGAGCACAGATACGCAGTATTTT
cdr3_aa: CASSVSGGQSTDTQYF

j_call: TRBJ2-2
v_call: TRBV4-1
clone_size: -
d_call: -
cdr3_nt: TGCGCCAGCAGCCAACCGGTTGGCAGGGACACCGGGGAGCTGTTTTTT
cdr3_aa: CASSQPVGRDTGELFF

j_call: TRBJ1-3
v_call: TRBV6-2/TRBV6-3
clone_size: -
d_call: TRBD1
cdr3_nt: TGTGCCAGCAGTCTGGACAGGGCGGGAAACACCATATATTTT
cdr3_aa: CASSLDRAGNTIYF

j_call: TRBJ1-5
v_call: TRBV10-2
clone_size: once
d_call: TRBD1
cdr3_nt: TGCGCCAGCAGTGAGGACAGGGGCCTGGCAAATCAGCCCCAGCATTTT
cdr3_aa: CASSEDRGLANQPQHF

j_call: TRBJ1-1
v_call: TRBV10-1
clone_size: -
d_call: TRBD1
cdr3_nt: TGCGCCAGCAGTCCCCAGGGGGACACTGAAGCTTTCTTT
cdr3_aa: CASSPQGDTEAFF

j_call: TRBJ2-5
v_call: TRBV4-1
clone_size: -
d_call: TRBD2
cdr3_nt: TGCGCCAGCAGCCAAGAACCGGGGGGGAAAGAGACCCAGTACTTC
cdr3_aa: CASSQEPGGKETQYF

j_call: TRBJ2-3
v_call: TRBV30
clone_size: -
d_call: TRBD2
cdr3_nt: TGTGCCTGGAATATTGGCGGGGGGACCACAGATACGCAGTATTTT
cdr3_aa: CAWNIGGGTTDTQYF

j_call: TRBJ2-1
v_call: TRBV5-8
clone_size: -
d_call: TRBD2
cdr3_nt: TGTGCCAGCAGCTTTACCGGGACTAGCGCAGGGTACAATGAGCAGTTCTTC
cdr3_aa: CASSFTGTSAGYNEQFF

j_call: TRBJ2-2
v_call: TRBV9
clone_size: -
d_call: -
cdr3_nt: TGTGCCAGCAGCACCCAGGGTACCGGGGAGCTGTTTTTT
cdr3_aa: CASSTQGTGELFF

j_call: TRBJ2-5
v_call: TRBV7-8
clone_size: -
d_call: TRBD1
cdr3_nt: TGTGCCAGCAGCCCCGCAGGACAGGGCCGGGCCCAGTACTTC
cdr3_aa: CASSPAGQGRAQYF

j_call: TRBJ2-5
v_call: TRBV5-6
clone_size: -
d_call: TRBD1
cdr3_nt: TGTGCCAGCAGCTTGGGAGACAGGGAGCAAGAGACCCAGTACTTC
cdr3_aa: CASSLGDREQETQYF

j_call: TRBJ1-5
v_call: TRBV20-1
clone_size: -
d_call: -
cdr3_nt: TGCAGTGCCTCGGCGGTGGGGCCCCAGCATTTT
cdr3_aa: CSASAVGPQHF

j_call: TRBJ1-1
v_call: TRBV3-1/TRBV3-2
clone_size: few
d_call: -
cdr3_nt: TGTGCCAGCAGCCAAGAGGCAGGAAACACTGAAGCTTTCTTT
cdr3_aa: CASSQEAGNTEAFF

j_call: TRBJ1-6
v_call: TRBV9
clone_size: -
d_call: TRBD1
cdr3_nt: TGTGCCAGCAGTGGACAGGGGCGAAATTCACCCCTCCACTTT
cdr3_aa: CASSGQGRNSPLHF

j_call: TRBJ1-2
v_call: TRBV19
clone_size: -
d_call: TRBD1
cdr3_nt: TGTGCCAGTAGTATAAAAGGACAGGGCTATGGCTACACCTTC
cdr3_aa: CASSIKGQGYGYTF

j_call: TRBJ2-7
v_call: TRBV6-5
clone_size: -
d_call: TRBD1
cdr3_nt: TGTGCCAGCAGCCTACAGGGGGCGGGCTCCTACGAGCAGTACTTC
cdr3_aa: CASSLQGAGSYEQYF

j_call: TRBJ1-2
v_call: TRBV7-2
clone_size: -
d_call: -
cdr3_nt: TGTGCCAGCAGCTTAGTTTCCGCAGCTAACTATGGCTACACCTTC
cdr3_aa: CASSLVSAANYGYTF

j_call: TRBJ1-2
v_call: TRBV6-1
clone_size: -
d_call: -
cdr3_nt: TGTGCCAGCAGTGAAAAGCCTCCCAGGGGCAACTATGGCTACACCTTC
cdr3_aa: CASSEKPPRGNYGYTF

j_call: TRBJ2-1
v_call: TRBV11-2
clone_size: -
d_call: -
cdr3_nt: TGTGCCAGCAGCTTAAGGCGAGGCAATGAGCAGTTCTTC
cdr3_aa: CASSLRRGNEQFF

j_call: TRBJ1-1
v_call: TRBV7-8
clone_size: -
d_call: TRBD1
cdr3_nt: TGTGCCAGCAGCCCTGGACAGGGGTATGGTGAAGCTTTCTTT
cdr3_aa: CASSPGQGYGEAFF

j_call: TRBJ2-5
v_call: TRBV27
clone_size: -
d_call: TRBD2
cdr3_nt: TGTGCCAGCAGTTTAAAGGGTCGGGGGGTCGAGACCCAGTACTTC
cdr3_aa: CASSLKGRGVETQYF

j_call: TRBJ1-5
v_call: TRBV28
clone_size: -
d_call: -
cdr3_nt: TGTGCCAGCAGTTTAATGGGAGCTAGCAATCAGCCCCAGCATTTT
cdr3_aa: CASSLMGASNQPQHF

j_call: TRBJ1-6
v_call: TRBV7-2
clone_size: -
d_call: TRBD1
cdr3_nt: TGTGCCAGCAGCCGGGACAGGGGGACTTCACCCCTCCACTTT
cdr3_aa: CASSRDRGTSPLHF

j_call: TRBJ2-3
v_call: TRBV28
clone_size: -
d_call: TRBD1
cdr3_nt: TGTGCCAGCAGTTTATCCGCAGGACAGGGGATACTTACCTCGACGCAGTATTTT
cdr3_aa: CASSLSAGQGILTSTQYF

j_call: TRBJ1-4
v_call: TRBV5-1
clone_size: -
d_call: -
cdr3_nt: TGCGCCAGCAGCCCCTTCTCGACAGCTATTTATGAAAAACTGTTTTTT
cdr3_aa: CASSPFSTAIYEKLFF

j_call: TRBJ1-3
v_call: TRBV7-2
clone_size: -
d_call: -
cdr3_nt: TGTGCCAGCAGCTCCACCGTTGGGCAGGGCTCTGGAAACACCATATATTTT
cdr3_aa: CASSSTVGQGSGNTIYF

j_call: TRBJ1-2
v_call: TRBV9
clone_size: -
d_call: -
cdr3_nt: TGTGCCAGCAGCGTAGCAGGGAAATATGGCTACACCTTC
cdr3_aa: CASSVAGKYGYTF

j_call: TRBJ1-3
v_call: TRBV7-6
clone_size: -
d_call: -
cdr3_nt: TGTGCCAGCAGCTTAGCCAGGCTTACCTCTGGAAACACCATATATTTT
cdr3_aa: CASSLARLTSGNTIYF

j_call: TRBJ2-1
v_call: TRBV6-1
clone_size: -
d_call: -
cdr3_nt: TGTGCCAGCAGTGAATTAGCAAGACTAGGGCCCGCTCTCTATGAGCAGTTCTTC
cdr3_aa: CASSELARLGPALYEQFF

j_call: TRBJ2-1
v_call: TRBV7-3
clone_size: -
d_call: -
cdr3_nt: TGTGCCAGCAGCCCCCAGACAAACTACAATGAGCAGTTCTTC
cdr3_aa: CASSPQTNYNEQFF

j_call: TRBJ2-4
v_call: TRBV3-1/TRBV3-2
clone_size: -
d_call: -
cdr3_nt: TGTGCCAGCAGCAAAGCGGTAGCCAAAAACATTCAGTACTTC
cdr3_aa: CASSKAVAKNIQYF

j_call: TRBJ1-5
v_call: TRBV28
clone_size: -
d_call: -
cdr3_nt: TGTGCCAGCGGCTTAGCCGGGAATCAGCCCCAGCATTTT
cdr3_aa: CASGLAGNQPQHF

j_call: TRBJ2-2
v_call: TRBV10-3
clone_size: -
d_call: -
cdr3_nt: TGTGCCGCGCGAGCTTTATTGAACACCGGGGAGCTGTTTTTT
cdr3_aa: CAARALLNTGELFF